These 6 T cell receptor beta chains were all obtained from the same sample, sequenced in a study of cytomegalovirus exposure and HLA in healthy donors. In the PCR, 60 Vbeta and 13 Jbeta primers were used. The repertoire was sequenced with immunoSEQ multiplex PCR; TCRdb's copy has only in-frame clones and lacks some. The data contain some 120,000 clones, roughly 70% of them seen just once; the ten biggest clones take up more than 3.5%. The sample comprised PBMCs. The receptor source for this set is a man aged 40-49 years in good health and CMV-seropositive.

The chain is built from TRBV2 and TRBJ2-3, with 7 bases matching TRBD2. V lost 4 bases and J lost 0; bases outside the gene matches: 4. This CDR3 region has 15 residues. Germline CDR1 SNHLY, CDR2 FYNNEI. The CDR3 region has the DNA TGTGCCAGCAGTGCGGGGGGAACTAGCACAGATACGCAGTATTTT. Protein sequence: CASSAGGTSTDTQYF.

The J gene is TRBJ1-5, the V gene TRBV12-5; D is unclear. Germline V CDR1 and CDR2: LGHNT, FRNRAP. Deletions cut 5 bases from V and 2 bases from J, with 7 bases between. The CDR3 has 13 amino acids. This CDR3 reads CASGLYRNQPQHF. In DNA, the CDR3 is TGTGCTAGTGGTCTGTATCGCAATCAGCCCCAGCATTTT. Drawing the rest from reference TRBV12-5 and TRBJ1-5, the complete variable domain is DARVTQTPRHKVTEMGQEVTMRCQPILGHNTVFWYRQTMMQGLELLAYFRNRAPLDDSGMPKDRFSAEMPDATLATLKIQPSEPRDSAVYFCASGLYRNQPQHFGDGTRLSIL.

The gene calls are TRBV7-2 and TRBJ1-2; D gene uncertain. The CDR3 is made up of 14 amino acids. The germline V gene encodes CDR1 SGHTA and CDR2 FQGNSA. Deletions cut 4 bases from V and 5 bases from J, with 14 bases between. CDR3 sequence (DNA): TGTGCCAGCAGCTCGTACAGAGCTGAGTATGGCTACACCTTC. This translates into CASSSYRAEYGYTF.

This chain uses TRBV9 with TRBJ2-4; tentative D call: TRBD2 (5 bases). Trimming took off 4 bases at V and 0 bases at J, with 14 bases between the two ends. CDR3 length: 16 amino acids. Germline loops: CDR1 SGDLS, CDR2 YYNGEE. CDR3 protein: CASSPGERLAKNIQYF. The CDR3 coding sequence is TGTGCCAGCAGCCCCGGGGAGCGGCTAGCCAAAAACATTCAGTACTTC.

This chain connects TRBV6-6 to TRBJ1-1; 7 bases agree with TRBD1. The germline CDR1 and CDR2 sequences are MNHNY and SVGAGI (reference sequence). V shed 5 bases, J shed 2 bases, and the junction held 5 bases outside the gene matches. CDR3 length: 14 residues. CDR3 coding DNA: TGTGCCAGCAGTCGAGACAGGGTAAACACTGAAGCTTTCTTT. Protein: CASSRDRVNTEAFF.

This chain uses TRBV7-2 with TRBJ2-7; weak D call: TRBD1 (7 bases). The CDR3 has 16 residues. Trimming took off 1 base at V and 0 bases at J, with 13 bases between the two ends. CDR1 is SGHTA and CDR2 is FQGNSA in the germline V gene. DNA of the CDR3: TGTGCCAGCAGCTTAGTAACCAGGGGGGACTCCTACGAGCAGTACTTC. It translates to CASSLVTRGDSYEQYF.